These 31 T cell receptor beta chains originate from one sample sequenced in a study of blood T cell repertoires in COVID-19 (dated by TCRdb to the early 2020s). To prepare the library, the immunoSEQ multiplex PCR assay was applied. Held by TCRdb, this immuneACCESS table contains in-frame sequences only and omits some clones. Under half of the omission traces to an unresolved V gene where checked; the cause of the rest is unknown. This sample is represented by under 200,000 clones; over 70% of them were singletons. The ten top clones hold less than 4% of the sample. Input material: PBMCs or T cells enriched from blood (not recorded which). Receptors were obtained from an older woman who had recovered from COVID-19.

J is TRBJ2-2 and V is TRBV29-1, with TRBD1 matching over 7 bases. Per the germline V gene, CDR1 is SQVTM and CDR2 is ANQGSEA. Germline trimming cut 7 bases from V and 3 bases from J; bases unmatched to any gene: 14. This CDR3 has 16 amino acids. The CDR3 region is CSATNQGVDDTGELFF. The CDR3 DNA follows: TGCAGCGCCACAAACCAGGGGGTTGACGACACCGGGGAGCTGTTTTTT.

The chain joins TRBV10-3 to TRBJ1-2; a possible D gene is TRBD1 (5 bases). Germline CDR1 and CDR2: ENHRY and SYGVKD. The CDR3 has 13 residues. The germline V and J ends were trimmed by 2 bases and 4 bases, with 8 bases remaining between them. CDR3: CAISETQGYGYTF. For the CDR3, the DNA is TGTGCCATCAGTGAGACCCAGGGCTATGGCTACACCTTC.

The CDR3 region is CASSETTGLLGYGYTF. Written as DNA, the CDR3 is TGCGCCAGCAGTGAGACAACAGGTCTTCTAGGTTATGGCTACACCTTC. The chain carries TRBV10-2 and TRBJ1-2; maybe TRBD1 (5 bases). V lost 2 bases, J lost 5 bases, and 18 bases lay in between. The CDR3 covers 16 residues. Looked up from germline, CDR1 is WSHSY and CDR2 is SAAADI.

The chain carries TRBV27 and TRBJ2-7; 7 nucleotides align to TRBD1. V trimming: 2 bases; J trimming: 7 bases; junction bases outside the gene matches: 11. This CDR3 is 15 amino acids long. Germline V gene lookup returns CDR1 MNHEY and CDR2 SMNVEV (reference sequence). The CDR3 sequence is CASSLTPTGLKEQYF. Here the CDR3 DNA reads TGTGCCAGCAGTTTAACCCCGACAGGGTTAAAGGAGCAGTACTTC.

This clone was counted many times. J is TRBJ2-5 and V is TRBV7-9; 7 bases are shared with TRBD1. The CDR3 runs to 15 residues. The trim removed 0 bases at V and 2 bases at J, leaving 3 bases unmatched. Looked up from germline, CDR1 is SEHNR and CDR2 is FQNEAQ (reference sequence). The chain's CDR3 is CASSLATGYQETQYF. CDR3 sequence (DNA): TGTGCCAGCAGCTTAGCGACAGGGTATCAAGAGACCCAGTACTTC. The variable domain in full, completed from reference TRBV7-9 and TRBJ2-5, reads DTGVSQNPRHKITKRGQNVTFRCDPISEHNRLYWYRQTLGQGPEFLTYFQNEAQLEKSRLLSDRFSAERPKGSFSTLEIQRTEQGDSAMYLCASSLATGYQETQYFGPGTRLLVL.

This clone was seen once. CDR3 in DNA: TGTGCCAGCAGCGTATCTTTCGGCGGGGGGGCCCCTCACGAGCAGTACTTC. Translated, it gives CASSVSFGGGAPHEQYF. The rearrangement joins TRBV9 to TRBJ2-7, with 9 positions matching TRBD2. Per the germline V gene, CDR1 is SGDLS and CDR2 is YYNGEE. The junction had 13 bases not matched to a gene; V was cut back by 1 base and J by 5 bases. This CDR3 has 17 amino acids.

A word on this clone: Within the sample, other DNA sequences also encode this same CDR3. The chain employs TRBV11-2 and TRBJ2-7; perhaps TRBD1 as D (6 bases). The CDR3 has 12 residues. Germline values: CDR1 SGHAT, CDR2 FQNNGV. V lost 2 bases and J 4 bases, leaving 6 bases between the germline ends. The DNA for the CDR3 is TGTGCCAGCAGCTTACAGGGGTACGAGCAGTACTTC. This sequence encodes CASSLQGYEQYF.

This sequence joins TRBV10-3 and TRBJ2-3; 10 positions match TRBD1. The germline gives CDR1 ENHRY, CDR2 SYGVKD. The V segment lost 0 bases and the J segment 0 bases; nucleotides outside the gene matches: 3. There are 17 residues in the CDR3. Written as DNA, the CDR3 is TGTGCCATCAGTGAGTCGGGACAGGGGAGGAGCACAGATACGCAGTATTTT. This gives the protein CAISESGQGRSTDTQYF.

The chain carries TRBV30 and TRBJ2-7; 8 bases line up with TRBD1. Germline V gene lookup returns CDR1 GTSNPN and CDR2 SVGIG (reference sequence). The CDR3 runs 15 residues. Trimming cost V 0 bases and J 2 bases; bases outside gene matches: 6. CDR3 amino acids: CAWSVWQGAAYEQYF. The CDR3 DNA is TGTGCCTGGAGTGTATGGCAGGGGGCGGCCTACGAGCAGTACTTC. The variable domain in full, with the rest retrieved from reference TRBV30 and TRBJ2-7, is SQTIHQWPATLVQPVGSPLSLECTVEGTSNPNLYWYRQAAGRGLQLLFYSVGIGQISSEVPQNLSASRPQDRQFILSSKKLLLSDSGFYLCAWSVWQGAAYEQYFGPGTRLTVT.

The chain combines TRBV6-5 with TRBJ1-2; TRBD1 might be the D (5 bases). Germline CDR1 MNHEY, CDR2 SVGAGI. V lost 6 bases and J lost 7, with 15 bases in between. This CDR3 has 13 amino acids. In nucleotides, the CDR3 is TGTGCCAGCAGGGGACTCGGCCAAAGTGGCTACACCTTC. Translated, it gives CASRGLGQSGYTF.

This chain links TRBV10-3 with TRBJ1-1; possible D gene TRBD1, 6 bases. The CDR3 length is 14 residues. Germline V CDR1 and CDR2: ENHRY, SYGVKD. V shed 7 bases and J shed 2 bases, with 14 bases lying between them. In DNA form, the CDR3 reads TGTGCCATCACCAGACAGGAGACAAACACTGAAGCTTTCTTT. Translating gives CAITRQETNTEAFF.

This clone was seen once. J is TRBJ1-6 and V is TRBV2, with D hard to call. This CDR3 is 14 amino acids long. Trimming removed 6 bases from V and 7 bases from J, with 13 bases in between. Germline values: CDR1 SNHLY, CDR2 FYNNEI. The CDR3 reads CASREAGLNSPLHF. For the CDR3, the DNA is TGTGCCAGCAGGGAGGCAGGCCTAAATTCACCCCTCCACTTT.

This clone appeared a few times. CDR3 sequence: CASTQVREQPQHF. CDR3 DNA sequence: TGTGCCAGCACCCAGGTTAGGGAGCAGCCCCAGCATTTT. This chain links TRBV6-6 with TRBJ1-5; no definite D call. The CDR3 has 13 amino acids. V lost 7 bases to trimming and J lost 7 bases, with 14 bases between them. The germline gives CDR1 MNHNY, CDR2 SVGAGI (reference sequence).

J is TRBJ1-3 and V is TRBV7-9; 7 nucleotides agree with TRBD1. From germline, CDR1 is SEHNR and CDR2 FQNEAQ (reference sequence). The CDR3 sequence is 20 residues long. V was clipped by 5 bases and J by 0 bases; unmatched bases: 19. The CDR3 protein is CASSKIETFPGQSSGNTIYF. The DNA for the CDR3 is TGTGCCAGCAGCAAAATTGAGACGTTTCCGGGACAGAGCTCTGGAAACACCATATATTTT.

The chain's CDR3 is CAWSVRTGVEQYF. CDR3 coding DNA: TGTGCCTGGAGTGTACGGACAGGGGTTGAGCAGTACTTC. The V gene is TRBV30, the J gene TRBJ2-7, with TRBD1 identical over 9 bases. Germline CDR1 GTSNPN, CDR2 SVGIG (reference sequence). This CDR3 spans 13 amino acids. Trimming took 0 bases from V and 7 from J; bases not matched to a gene: 4.

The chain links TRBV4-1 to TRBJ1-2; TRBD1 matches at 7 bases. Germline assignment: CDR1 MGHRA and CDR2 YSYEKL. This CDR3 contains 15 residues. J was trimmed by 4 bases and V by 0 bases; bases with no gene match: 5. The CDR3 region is CASSQEGGRVYGYTF. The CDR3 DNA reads TGCGCCAGCAGCCAAGAAGGGGGCAGGGTCTATGGCTACACCTTC.

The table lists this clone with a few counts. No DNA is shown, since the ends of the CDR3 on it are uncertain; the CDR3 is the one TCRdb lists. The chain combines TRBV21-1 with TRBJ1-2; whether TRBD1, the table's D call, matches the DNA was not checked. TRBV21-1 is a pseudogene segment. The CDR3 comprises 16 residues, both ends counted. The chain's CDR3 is CASSKEFGQGNYGYTF.

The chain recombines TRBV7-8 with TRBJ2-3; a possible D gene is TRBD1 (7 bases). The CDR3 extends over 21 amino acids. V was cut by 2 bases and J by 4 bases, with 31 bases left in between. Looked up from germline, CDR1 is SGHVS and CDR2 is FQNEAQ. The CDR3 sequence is CASSLYSSGLSGQGGADTQYF. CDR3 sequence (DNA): TGTGCCAGCAGCTTATACTCCTCAGGGTTGTCAGGGCAGGGGGGCGCAGATACGCAGTATTTT.

The CDR3 region is CAWSWGTGRNIQYF. CDR3 bases: TGTGCCTGGAGTTGGGGGACAGGGAGAAACATTCAGTACTTC. V and J are TRBV30 and TRBJ2-4, with 9 bases identical to TRBD1. V was pared by 2 bases and J by 6 bases, with 5 bases of the junction left unmatched. The CDR3 spans 14 residues. The germline V gene encodes CDR1 GTSNPN and CDR2 SVGIG (reference sequence). Combining the CDR3 with reference TRBV30 and TRBJ2-4 gives the whole variable domain SQTIHQWPATLVQPVGSPLSLECTVEGTSNPNLYWYRQAAGRGLQLLFYSVGIGQISSEVPQNLSASRPQDRQFILSSKKLLLSDSGFYLCAWSWGTGRNIQYFGAGTRLSVL.

CDR3 protein: CASSLGGQGAHSGANVLTF. The CDR3, as DNA: TGTGCCAGCAGCTTAGGAGGACAGGGGGCCCACTCTGGGGCCAACGTCCTGACTTTC. V and J are TRBV11-2 and TRBJ2-6; TRBD1 agrees at 11 bases. The CDR3 length is 19 residues. The V segment lost 1 base and the J segment 0 bases; nucleotides outside the gene matches: 5. Germline CDR1 reads SGHAT; CDR2 reads FQNNGV.

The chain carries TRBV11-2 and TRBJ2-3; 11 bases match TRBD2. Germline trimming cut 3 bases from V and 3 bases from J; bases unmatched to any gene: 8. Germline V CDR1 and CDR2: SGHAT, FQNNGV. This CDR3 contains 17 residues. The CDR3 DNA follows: TGTGCCAGCAGCTTGCGGAGACTAGCGGGATTAACAGATACGCAGTATTTT. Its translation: CASSLRRLAGLTDTQYF.

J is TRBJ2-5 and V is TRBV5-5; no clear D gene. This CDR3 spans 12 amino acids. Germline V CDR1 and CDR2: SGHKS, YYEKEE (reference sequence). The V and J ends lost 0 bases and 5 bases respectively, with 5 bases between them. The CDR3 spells CASSLGLETQYF. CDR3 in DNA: TGTGCCAGCAGCTTGGGTCTGGAGACCCAGTACTTC. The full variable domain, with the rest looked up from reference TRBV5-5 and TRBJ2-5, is DAGVTQSPTHLIKTRGQQVTLRCSPISGHKSVSWYQQVLGQGPQFIFQYYEKEERGRGNFPDRFSARQFPNYSSELNVNALLLGDSALYLCASSLGLETQYFGPGTRLLVL.

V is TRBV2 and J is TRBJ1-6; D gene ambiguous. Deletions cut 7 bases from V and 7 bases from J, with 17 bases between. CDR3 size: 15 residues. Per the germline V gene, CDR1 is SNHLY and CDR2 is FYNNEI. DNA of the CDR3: TGTGCCAGCACTCTACGGGAGGCTTCAAATTCACCCCTCCACTTT. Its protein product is CASTLREASNSPLHF. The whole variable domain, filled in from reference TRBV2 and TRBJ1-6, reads EPEVTQTPSHQVTQMGQEVILRCVPISNHLYFYWYRQILGQKVEFLVSFYNNEISEKSEIFDDQFSVERPDGSNFTLKIRSTKLEDSAMYFCASTLREASNSPLHFGNGTRLTVT.

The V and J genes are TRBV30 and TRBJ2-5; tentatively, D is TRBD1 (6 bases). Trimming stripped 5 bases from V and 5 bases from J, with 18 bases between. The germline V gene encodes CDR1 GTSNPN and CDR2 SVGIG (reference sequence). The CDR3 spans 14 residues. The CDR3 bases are TGTGCCTGGGCCGGGCCAGGGGTCCCTGAGACCCAGTACTTC. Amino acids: CAWAGPGVPETQYF.

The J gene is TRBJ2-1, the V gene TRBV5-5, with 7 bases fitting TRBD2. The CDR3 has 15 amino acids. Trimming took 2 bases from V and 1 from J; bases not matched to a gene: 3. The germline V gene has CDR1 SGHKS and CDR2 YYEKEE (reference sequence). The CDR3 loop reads CASSLRLASYNEQFF. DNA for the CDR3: TGTGCCAGCAGCTTAAGACTAGCATCCTACAATGAGCAGTTCTTC.

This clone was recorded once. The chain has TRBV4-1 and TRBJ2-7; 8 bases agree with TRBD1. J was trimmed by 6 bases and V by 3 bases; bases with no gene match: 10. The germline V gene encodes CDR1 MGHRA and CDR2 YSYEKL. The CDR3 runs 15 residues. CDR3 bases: TGCGCCAGCAGCCATAGACAGGGGTTTGTTGGCGAGCAGTACTTC. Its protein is CASSHRQGFVGEQYF.

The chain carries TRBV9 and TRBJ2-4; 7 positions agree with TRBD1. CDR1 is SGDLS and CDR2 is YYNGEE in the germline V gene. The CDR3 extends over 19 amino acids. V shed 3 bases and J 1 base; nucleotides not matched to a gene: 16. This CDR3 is CASSGTLAGTADAKNIQYF. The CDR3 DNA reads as TGTGCCAGCAGCGGGACCCTTGCCGGGACAGCGGACGCCAAAAACATTCAGTACTTC.

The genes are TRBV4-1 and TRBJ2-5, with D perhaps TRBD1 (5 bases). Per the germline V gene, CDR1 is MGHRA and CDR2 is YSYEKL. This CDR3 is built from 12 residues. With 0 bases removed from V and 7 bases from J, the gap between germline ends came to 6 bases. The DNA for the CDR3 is TGCGCCAGCAGCCAAGACAGGGTGACCCAGTACTTC. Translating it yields CASSQDRVTQYF.

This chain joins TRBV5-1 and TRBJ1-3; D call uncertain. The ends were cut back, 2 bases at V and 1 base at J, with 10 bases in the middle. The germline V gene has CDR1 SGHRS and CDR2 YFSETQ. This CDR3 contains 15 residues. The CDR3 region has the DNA TGCGCCAGCAGCTTCACAGCCGCATCTGGAAACACCATATATTTT. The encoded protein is CASSFTAASGNTIYF.

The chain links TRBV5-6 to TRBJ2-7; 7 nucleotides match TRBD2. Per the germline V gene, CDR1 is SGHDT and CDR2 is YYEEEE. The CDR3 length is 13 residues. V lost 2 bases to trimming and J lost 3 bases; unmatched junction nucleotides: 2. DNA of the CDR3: TGTGCCAGCAGCTTCGGGGGGAGCTACGAGCAGTACTTC. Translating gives CASSFGGSYEQYF.

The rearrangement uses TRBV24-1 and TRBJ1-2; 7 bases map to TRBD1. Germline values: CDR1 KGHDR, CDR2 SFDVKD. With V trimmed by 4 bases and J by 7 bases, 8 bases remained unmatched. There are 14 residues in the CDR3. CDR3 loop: CATSEPRTGGGYTF. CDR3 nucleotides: TGTGCCACCAGTGAACCCCGGACAGGTGGTGGCTACACCTTC.